The rows below give T cell receptor beta chains drawn from one sample of a study of T-cell reconstitution after alpha-beta-depleted transplantation in children. TCRdb fed the PCR reads into MiXCR, producing one record per CDR3 protein. Here the sample spans roughly 100,000 distinct CDR3 sequences, approximately 6% being singletons. Source: PBMCs, mostly from graft donor cells, taken 60 days after TCRalphabeta/CD19-depleted stem cell transplant. These receptors all stem from a female patient aged 2-10 years who had a stem cell transplant for Fanconi anemia, so the T cells may come from the graft donor. CDR3s include the opening cysteine and the closing phenylalanine or tryptophan. D genes are given only for firm matches. A row's size may be missing; if present it is once, few, many or a size class.

d_call clone_size j_call v_call cdr3_nt cdr3_aa
. . TRBJ2-3 TRBV5-6 TGTGCCAGCAGCTGGGCTAACGGGGGGCTTCTCACAGATACGCAGTATTTT CASSWANGGLLTDTQYF
. many TRBJ2-3 TRBV5-1 TGCGCCAGCAGGGCCTATAGCACAGATACGCAGTATTTT CASRAYSTDTQYF
. few TRBJ2-3 TRBV28 TGTGCCAGCAGTTTATTCCCGGCTAGCACAGATACGCAGTATTTT CASSLFPASTDTQYF
TRBD2 . TRBJ2-1 TRBV20-1 TGCAGTGCTAGTCGGCTAGCGGGAGTGTCCAGGGGCAATGAGCAGTTCTTC CSASRLAGVSRGNEQFF
TRBD2 few TRBJ2-3 TRBV20-1 TGCAGTGCCCCACTAGCGGGGGCCGGGGATACGCAGTATTTT CSAPLAGAGDTQYF
. many TRBJ1-2 TRBV12-3/TRBV12-4 TGTGCCAGCAGCCCCCCTGGCTACACCTTC CASSPPGYTF
. many TRBJ2-7 TRBV2 TGTGCCAGCAGCGACTCCGGGACAACCTACGAGCAGTACTTC CASSDSGTTYEQYF
. . TRBJ1-1 TRBV3-1 TGTGCCAGCAGCCGCACCCTTCCGGCAGTAACACCCATGAACACTGAAGCTTTCTTT CASSRTLPAVTPMNTEAFF
TRBD2 few TRBJ2-5 TRBV11-1 TGTGCCAGCAGCCTGAGGACTAGCGGACAGAATCGACAAGAGACCCAGTACTTC CASSLRTSGQNRQETQYF
. few TRBJ2-7 TRBV4-1 TGCGCCAGCAGCCCGGCGAGCCTCTACGAGCAGTACTTC CASSPASLYEQYF